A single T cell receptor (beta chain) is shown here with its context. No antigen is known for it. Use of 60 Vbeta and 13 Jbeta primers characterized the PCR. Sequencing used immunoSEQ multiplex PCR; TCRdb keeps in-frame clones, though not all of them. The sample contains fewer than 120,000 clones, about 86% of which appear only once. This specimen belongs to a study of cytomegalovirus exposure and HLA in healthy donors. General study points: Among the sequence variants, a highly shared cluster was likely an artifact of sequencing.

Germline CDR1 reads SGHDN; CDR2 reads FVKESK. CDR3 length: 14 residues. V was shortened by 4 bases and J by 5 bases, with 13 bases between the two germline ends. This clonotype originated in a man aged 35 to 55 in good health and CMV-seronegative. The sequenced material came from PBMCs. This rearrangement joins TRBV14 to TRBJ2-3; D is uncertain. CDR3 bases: TGTGCCAGCAGCCTCAAAATAGTTGGAGATACGCAGTATTTT. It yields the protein CASSLKIVGDTQYF.